This T cell receptor (beta chain) was observed in a study of OX40 agonist ivuxolimab in advanced cancers. Broader study findings: Researchers did not establish what antigens the expanded peripheral T cells target.

This clone was seen a single time. Its antigen remains unknown. The V gene lost 0 bases and the J gene lost 7 bases, with 13 bases spanning the gap. The CDR3 runs 15 residues. Germline V gene sequence: CDR1 LGHNA, CDR2 YSLEER. The assay was immunoSEQ multiplex PCR, and TCRdb's table has in-frame clones only and misses some. The sample includes approximately 45,000 clones, over 90% of them seen just once. Material: CD4+ or CD8+ T cells sorted from blood, obtained in a trial of the OX40 agonist ivuxolimab. The receptor was derived from an adult with an advanced solid tumor such as melanoma, head and neck, liver or kidney cancer. This chain uses TRBV4-3 with TRBJ2-1; D is uncertain. The CDR3 is CASSQDQSPANEQFF. CDR3 nucleotide sequence: TGCGCCAGCAGCCAAGATCAAAGCCCTGCAAATGAGCAGTTCTTC.